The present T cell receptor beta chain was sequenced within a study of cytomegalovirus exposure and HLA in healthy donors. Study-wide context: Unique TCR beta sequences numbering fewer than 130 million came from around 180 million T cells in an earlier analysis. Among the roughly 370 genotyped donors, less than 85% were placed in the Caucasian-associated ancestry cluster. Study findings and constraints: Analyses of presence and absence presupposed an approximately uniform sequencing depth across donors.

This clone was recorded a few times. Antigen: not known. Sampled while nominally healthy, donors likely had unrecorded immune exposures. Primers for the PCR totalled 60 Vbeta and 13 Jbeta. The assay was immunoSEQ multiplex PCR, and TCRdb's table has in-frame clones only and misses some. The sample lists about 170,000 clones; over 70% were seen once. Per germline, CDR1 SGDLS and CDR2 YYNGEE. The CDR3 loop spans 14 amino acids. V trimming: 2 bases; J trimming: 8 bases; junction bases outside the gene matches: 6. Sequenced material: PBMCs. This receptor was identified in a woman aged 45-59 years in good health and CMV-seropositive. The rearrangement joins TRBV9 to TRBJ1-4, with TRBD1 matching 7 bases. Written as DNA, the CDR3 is TGTGCCAGCAGCGTTAGGGACAGCGGCGAAAAACTGTTTTTT. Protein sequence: CASSVRDSGEKLFF.